This paragraph covers one T cell receptor (beta chain) sequence. This receptor's antigen is unknown. No base-level quality is on record; no much larger clone is a single base apart. Receptors were amplified or captured by the immunoSEQ multiplex PCR assay. For the multiplex PCR, a mixture combining 60 forward primers for TCR Vbeta segments and 13 reverse primers for TCR Jbeta segments was used. The CDR3 region of rearranged TCR beta genes was amplified from genomic DNA by a multiplex PCR assay. On the Illumina HiSeq System, the amplified TCR beta libraries were sequenced as 87-base-pair reads. As for how the authors treated the data: In a later analysis, roughly 80 million unique TCR beta chains were counted across the roughly 610 repertoires, and approximately 11 million of these chains were shared by at least two donors. A nearest-neighbor algorithm error-corrected the raw reads and collapsed the reads into unique sequences, merging closely related sequences to remove PCR and sequencing errors. V, D and J gene segments were assigned by aligning CDR3 sequences to IMGT reference sequences. For a sequence to be retained, a match of at least six nucleotides was required to both a V gene segment and a J gene segment. Rearrangements were classified as productive when the CDR3 lacked stop codons and remained in frame with V and J, and all other rearrangements were classified as non-productive. CDR3 was defined by IMGT convention, running from the second conserved V-encoded cysteine to the conserved J-encoded phenylalanine. The earlier analysis of fewer than 700 of the donors excluded sequences that lacked an unambiguous match to a single V gene segment. In an earlier analysis of 587 of the donors, V segments were called functional above 56.7% productive rearrangements and were called segregating when the between-donor standard deviation exceeded 5%. A statistical classification framework was built for diagnosing cytomegalovirus status from the catalog of TCR beta chain sequences. In a later analysis, TCR nucleotide sequences were compared against IMGT/GENE-DB human TR gene sequences so that V and J genes could be assigned. In a later analysis, CDR3 sequences and most-parsimonious VDJ recombination scenarios were assigned using the TCRdist pipeline. In a later analysis, each TCR beta chain was defined by its CDR3 amino acid sequence together with its V-gene family, and reads lacking a unique V-gene family were excluded. In a later analysis, approximately 640 highly shared, low-generation-probability nucleotide sequences were removed to address suspected cross-contamination and a sequencing artifact. For each public chain, a later analysis derived a clonal expansion index from normalized ranks of inferred template counts within each repertoire. A later analysis computed generation probabilities with a VDJ recombination model fitted to out-of-frame rearrangements, and checked the results against IGoR. In a later analysis, hypergeometric tests were used to score TCR-TCR, TCR-HLA and TCR-CMV co-occurrence, with a repertoire-size bias correction applied to TCR pairs. False discovery rates were estimated in a later analysis by permuting HLA or CMV assignments 20 times. In a later analysis, co-occurring TCRs were grouped with DBSCAN, and TCRdist sequence similarity was added when clustering was performed within HLA-allele-positive subsets. Co-occurrence clustering excluded repertoires with fewer than 30,000 or more than 120,000 public chains, plus five with anomalous nucleotide sharing. TCRdb retrieved this table from immuneACCESS and kept in-frame rearrangements only. Not all clones are present; in checked studies, unresolved V genes account for under half, and no reason is known for the remainder. That table furnishes V, J and clone size, whereas the DNA furnished D and trimming. This sample has approximately 100,000 clones in its table, and nearly 80% of those were observed once. Of the sample, over 4% is held by the ten largest clones.

In total, more than 500 healthy bone marrow donors made up the cohort. All cohort members were sampled while nominally healthy, although unrecorded immune exposures were likely present. The donor tested CMV seropositive and was one of the 289 seropositive cohort members. A peripheral blood sample was provided by each donor, and peripheral blood mononuclear cells were used for TCR beta sequencing. Genomic DNA extraction from the blood cell samples was performed with the Qiagen DNeasy Blood Extraction Kit. This sample is drawn from a study of cytomegalovirus exposure and HLA in healthy donors (dated by TCRdb to 2016 to 2017). About the full investigation: An earlier analysis of roughly 610 of the donors reported 250 to 300 Gb of sequence data and 95 million to 120 million unique TCR beta sequences obtained from around 180 million T cells. HLA typing covered class I and class II loci at four-digit resolution. The study used immunosequencing to profile the T cell repertoires of approximately 690 subjects and linked those repertoires to cytomegalovirus serostatus. Among a few hundred genotyped donors of the cohort, an average of around 240,000 unique TCR beta nucleotide sequences were sequenced per donor, around 20% of them non-productive. Typing coverage varied by locus: roughly 620-640 donors for A, B, C, DRB1 and DQB1; more than 500 for DQA1; 606 for DPA1; roughly 450 for DPB1. In an earlier analysis of 587 of the donors, high-throughput TCR beta sequencing was used to judge whether each TCR beta V gene segment behaved as functional or pseudogenic. An early release covering roughly 640 HLA-typed donors comprised about 300 gigabases of sequencing data and 65 million to 100 million unique TCR sequences. Among the roughly 400 genotyped donors, around 81% belonged to the genetic ancestry cluster associated with self-reported Caucasian donors. Alongside the repertoire data, information on donor age, sex, ethnicity and CMV serostatus was compiled. Besides the first cohort of approximately 710 subjects, a separate validation cohort made up of roughly 130 different subjects was used. To predict cytomegalovirus infection status, the study brought together high-throughput TCR immunosequencing, statistical association of individual TCRs with disease status, and machine learning. The study was designed to test whether signatures of past pathogen exposure could be identified by cataloging public T cell receptors. Rather than drawing on any new phenotypic data, the later analysis identified candidate immune exposures from TCR beta sequences and the way those sequences occurred across donors. All discovery cohort repertoires had been generated on a single sequencing platform. A later analysis re-examined previously published TCR beta repertoires from just over 650 donors and added high-resolution HLA genotyping to investigate patterns of TCR occurrence. In a later genetic analysis, genome-wide SNP genotypes for about three fifths of the 666 donors were used, and that subset was treated as a discovery cohort. Five DR-DQ haplotypes were handled as single units for association and clustering, since linkage in the cohort was strong.

What the research found in general, with its limitations: In an earlier analysis of around 500 of the donors, most TCR beta V segments appeared in productive rearrangements about 90% or about 30% of the time, broadly matching IMGT annotations. The presence/absence analyses assumed that sequencing depth was roughly uniform across donors, and that assumption may not be true. A further reported finding was that TCR beta sequences accurately predicted the HLA-A and HLA-B alleles for most subjects in the first cohort. At a false discovery rate of 0.05, a later analysis linked fewer than 20,000 TCR beta sequences to specific HLA alleles. A later genetic analysis reported fewer N-insertions in productive TCRs among donors in an Asian-associated ancestry cluster than the roughly 700-donor mean. A few of the identified cytomegalovirus-associated TCR beta chains were confirmed in vitro to be specific for cytomegalovirus antigens. V-gene and J-gene trimming of TCR beta chains was associated with a missense DCLRE1C variant in a later genetic analysis, and the association was replicated in an independent cohort. Because HLA typing was missing for some donors at each locus, association tests included only the typed subset. A total of about 180 TCR beta chains were listed by the study as associated with cytomegalovirus. CMV serostatus was the only immune exposure information available for the cohort. In this cohort, only TCR beta chains were sequenced, and detectable features were limited by the absence of alpha or paired-chain data. Compared with equally common non-associated chains, HLA-associated TCR beta chains in a later analysis were more clonally expanded and had lower generation probabilities. A group of highly shared sequence variants was considered likely to be a technical artifact of the sequencing pipeline. The classifier was reported to diagnose cytomegalovirus status with high specificity and sensitivity in both the original and validation cohorts. According to the authors, the approach could potentially be generalized to other disease states and immunological phenotypes. Strong co-occurrence of HLA alleles, especially DR and DQ, made assigning TCR associations to individual alleles difficult. Because counts were too low, about 17 rarely observed V segments, including chromosome 9 orphons, were excluded from the earlier analysis of about 500 of the donors. Linkage disequilibrium might explain the correlated functional status among segregating V segments, but an unknown experimental factor could not be ruled out. Most TCR sequences were seen in very few donors, while some public TCRs were found in many individuals. A later analysis found that TCR association rates varied across HLA loci, with DRB1 alleles showing the most associated TCRs and HLA-C alleles the fewest. Several of the top co-occurrence clusters appeared to be linked to parvovirus B19, influenza, CMV and Epstein-Barr virus, according to a later analysis. A later analysis found that most CMV-associated TCR beta chains appeared HLA-restricted, with HLA associations seemingly driven largely by CMV exposure.

Sequenced sample: PBMCs. This receptor was obtained from a woman in her thirties or forties in good health and CMV-seropositive.

The DNA reads TGTGCCAGCAGTTTGAGCGACAGGGGGGGGAGATATGGCTACACCTTC. This yields the protein CASSLSDRGGRYGYTF. The chain was built from TRBV28 and TRBJ1-2, and 9 bases in between align with TRBD1. Counted from cysteine to phenylalanine, this CDR3 has 16 amino acids. Left in the record is the CDR3 DNA by itself, 48 bases read in frame from the first base. Via the germline V gene, CDR1 is MDHEN and CDR2 SYDVKM. Here V drops 3 bases and J drops 5 bases, and the junction holds 10 bases not matched to any gene.